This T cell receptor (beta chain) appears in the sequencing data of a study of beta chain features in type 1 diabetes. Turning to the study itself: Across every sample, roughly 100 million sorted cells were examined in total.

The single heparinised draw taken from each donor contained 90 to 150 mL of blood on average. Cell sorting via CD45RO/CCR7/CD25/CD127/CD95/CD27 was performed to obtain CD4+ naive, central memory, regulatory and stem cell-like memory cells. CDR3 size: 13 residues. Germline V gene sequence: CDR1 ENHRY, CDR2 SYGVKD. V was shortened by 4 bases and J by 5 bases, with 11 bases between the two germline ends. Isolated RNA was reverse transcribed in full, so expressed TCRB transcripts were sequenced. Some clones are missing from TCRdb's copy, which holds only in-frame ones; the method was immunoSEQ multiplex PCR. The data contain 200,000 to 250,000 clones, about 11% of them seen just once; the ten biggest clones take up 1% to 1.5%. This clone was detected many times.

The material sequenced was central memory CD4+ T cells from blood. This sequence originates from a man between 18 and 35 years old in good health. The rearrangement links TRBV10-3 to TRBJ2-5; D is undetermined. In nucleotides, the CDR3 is TGTGCCATCAGTGTACGGCATGGCGAGACCCAGTACTTC. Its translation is CAISVRHGETQYF.